This TCR beta chain was captured in a study of regulatory T cells in long-lasting Graves disease. Overall study context: Patients with persistent Graves' disease had over 5 years of antithyroid drugs and persistent TSH receptor antibodies. Broader study findings: Favoring TRBV28, TRBJ1-2 and TRBJ2-5 was a feature seen in persistent disease. Whereas new patients shared some 970 public clonotypes, persistent patients shared more, at 2,500 to 3,500.

CDR1 MDHEN and CDR2 SYDVKM come from the germline V gene. V was pared by 10 bases and J by 3 bases, with 15 bases between. The CDR3 length is 14 residues. Documented time point: persistent/refractory GD, antithyroid drugs over 5 years with positive TRAb. PBMCs were the source of the RNA used for TCR sequencing. Peripheral blood, at roughly 10 milliliters, went into EDTA tubes. This clonotype occurred many times. What it binds is unknown. Arm-PCR of CDR3 regions with iRepertoire HTBI primers generated TCR beta libraries. TCRdb ran MiXCR on the multiplex PCR reads and lists one entry per CDR3 protein. The repertoire holds about 430,000 distinct CDR3 sequences, with around a fifth as singletons.

This TCR came from a female donor with Graves disease. Source: peripheral blood mononuclear cells (PBMCs), taken when the disease was refractory, from a patient treated with antithyroid drugs. The V call is TRBV28, the J call TRBJ1-4; maybe TRBD1 (5 bases). The CDR3 nucleotides read TGTGCCACCGCTACGGGACGGTCTAATGAAAAACTGTTTTTT. Encoded protein: CATATGRSNEKLFF.